Listed below are T cell receptor beta chains from one sample, sequenced in a study of T cells in Graves' hyperthyroidism and ophthalmopathy. TCRdb analysed the multiplex PCR reads with MiXCR anew, one entry per CDR3 protein. The sample includes around 500,000 distinct CDR3 sequences, 16% seen only once; the top ten take 25% to 35%. What was sequenced was blood. The receptors here all came from a young woman with Graves' ophthalmopathy. CDR3s include the opening cysteine and the closing phenylalanine or tryptophan. D genes are given only for firm matches. The size of a clone is reported for some rows only, either as once, few or many, or as a class for expanded clones.

>-|TRBV11-1|many|TRBJ2-1
CASSLSGGSYNEQFF
TGTGCCAGCAGCTTATCCGGGGGCTCCTACAATGAGCAGTTCTTC
>TRBD1|TRBV20-1|-|TRBJ1-4
CSATLDRGIEKLFF
TGCAGTGCTACTCTGGACAGGGGGATTGAAAAACTGTTTTTT
>-|TRBV20-1|many|TRBJ2-3
CSARDKREWRTDTQYF
TGCAGTGCTAGAGATAAGAGGGAGTGGCGCACAGATACGCAGTATTTT
>TRBD1|TRBV12-3/TRBV12-4|many|TRBJ1-2
CASSLGGTGDTYGYTF
TGTGCCAGCAGCCTGGGAGGGACAGGGGATACCTATGGCTACACCTTC
>-|TRBV6-1|-|TRBJ1-2
CASSNEINYGYTF
TGTGCCAGCAGCAATGAGATCAACTATGGCTACACCTTC
>-|TRBV20-1|many|TRBJ2-1
CSAGRGPSYNEQFF
TGCAGTGCAGGTAGGGGCCCTTCCTACAATGAGCAGTTCTTC
>-|TRBV4-3|many|TRBJ1-1
CASSLSGGLDTEAFF
TGCGCCAGCAGCCTAAGCGGAGGGTTGGACACTGAAGCTTTCTTT
>-|TRBV6-2/TRBV6-3|few|TRBJ2-7
CASSYTRVRYEQYF
TGTGCCAGCAGTTATACGAGAGTTCGCTACGAGCAGTACTTC
>TRBD1|TRBV29-1|-|TRBJ1-2
CSVVLDRGSNYGYTF
TGCAGCGTTGTACTAGACAGGGGGTCTAACTATGGCTACACCTTC
>TRBD1|TRBV12-3/TRBV12-4|many|TRBJ2-1
CASTFPRQGDYNEQFF
TGTGCCAGCACCTTCCCTCGACAGGGCGACTACAATGAGCAGTTCTTC
>TRBD1|TRBV24-1|-|TRBJ1-2
CATSDLKGGYGYTF
TGTGCCACCAGTGATTTAAAAGGGGGCTACGGCTACACCTTC
>TRBD2|TRBV20-1|many|TRBJ2-1
CSARDRWREGSNEQFF
TGCAGTGCTAGAGATCGTTGGCGGGAGGGATCCAATGAGCAGTTCTTC
>TRBD1|TRBV28|few|TRBJ2-7
CASRITGGRGEQYF
TGTGCCAGCAGAATAACAGGGGGCCGAGGGGAGCAGTACTTC
>TRBD1|TRBV3-1|few|TRBJ2-6
CASSQWDRGPSGANVLTF
TGTGCCAGCAGCCAGTGGGACAGGGGGCCCTCTGGGGCCAACGTCCTGACTTTC